The clone carrying this T cell receptor (beta chain) has more than one count but fewer than ten. Sequencing used immunoSEQ multiplex PCR; TCRdb keeps in-frame clones, though not all of them. The table has some 130,000 clones, 89% seen once. This specimen belongs to a study of cytomegalovirus exposure and HLA in healthy donors. CDR1 and CDR2 (germline): SEHNR, FQNEAQ (reference sequence). The CDR3 covers 15 residues. Trimming removed 5 bases at V and 6 bases at J, with 16 bases between. The sequence was collected from a woman aged 18 to 35 in good health and CMV-seronegative. Sequencing was done on a sample of PBMCs. This chain uses TRBV7-9 with TRBJ1-4, with a weak D call TRBD1 (6 bases). CDR3 residues: CASSAGEGVYEKLFF. The CDR3, as DNA: TGTGCCAGCAGCGCCGGTGAGGGGGTGTATGAAAAACTGTTTTTT.